This T cell receptor beta chain was documented in a study of blood T cell repertoires in COVID-19. The repertoire was sequenced with immunoSEQ multiplex PCR; TCRdb's copy has only in-frame clones and lacks some. The sample has about 230,000 clones, 81% seen once. CDR3 size: 14 residues. Per the germline V gene, CDR1 is MDHEN and CDR2 is SYDVKM. The V end was cut by 8 bases, the J end by 4 bases, with 15 bases between. Input material: peripheral blood. The rearrangement links TRBV28 to TRBJ1-5, with D possibly TRBD1 on 5 matching bases. This sequence was found in an elderly woman with COVID-19, enrolled during active disease. The CDR3 region is CASPKDTRNQPQHF. DNA for the CDR3: TGTGCCAGCCCAAAGGACACGCGAAATCAGCCCCAGCATTTT.